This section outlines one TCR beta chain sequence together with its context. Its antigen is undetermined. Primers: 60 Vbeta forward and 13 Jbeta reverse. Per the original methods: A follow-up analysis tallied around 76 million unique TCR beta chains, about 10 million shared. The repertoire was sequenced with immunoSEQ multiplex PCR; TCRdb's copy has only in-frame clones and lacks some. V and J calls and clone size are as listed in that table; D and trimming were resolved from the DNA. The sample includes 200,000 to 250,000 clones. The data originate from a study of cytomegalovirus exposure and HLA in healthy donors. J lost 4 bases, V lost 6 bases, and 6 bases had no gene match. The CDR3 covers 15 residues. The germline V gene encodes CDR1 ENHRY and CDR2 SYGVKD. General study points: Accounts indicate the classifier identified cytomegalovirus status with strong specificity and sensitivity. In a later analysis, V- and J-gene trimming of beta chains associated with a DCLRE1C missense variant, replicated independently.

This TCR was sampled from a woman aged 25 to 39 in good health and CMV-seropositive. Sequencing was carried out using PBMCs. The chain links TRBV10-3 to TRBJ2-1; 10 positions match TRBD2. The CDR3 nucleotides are TGTGCCATCAGGATGGGACTAGCGCAGTACAATGAGCAGTTCTTC. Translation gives CAIRMGLAQYNEQFF.